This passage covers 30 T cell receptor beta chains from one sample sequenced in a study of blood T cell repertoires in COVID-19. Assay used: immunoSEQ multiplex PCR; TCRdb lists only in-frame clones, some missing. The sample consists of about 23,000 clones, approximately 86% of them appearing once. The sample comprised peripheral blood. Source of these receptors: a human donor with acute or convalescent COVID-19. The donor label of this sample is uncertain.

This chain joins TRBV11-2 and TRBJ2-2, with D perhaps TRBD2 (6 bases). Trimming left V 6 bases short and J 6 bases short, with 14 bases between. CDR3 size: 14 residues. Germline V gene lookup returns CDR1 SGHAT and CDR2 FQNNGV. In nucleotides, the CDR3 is TGTGCCAGCAGTTTCACCGGCGGGGCCGGGGAGCTGTTTTTT. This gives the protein CASSFTGGAGELFF.

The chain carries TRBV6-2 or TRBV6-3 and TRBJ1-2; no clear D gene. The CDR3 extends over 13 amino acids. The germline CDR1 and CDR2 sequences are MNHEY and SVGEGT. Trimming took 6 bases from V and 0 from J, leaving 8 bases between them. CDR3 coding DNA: TGTGCCAGCAGCCATGGCTCTAACTATGGCTACACCTTC. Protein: CASSHGSNYGYTF.

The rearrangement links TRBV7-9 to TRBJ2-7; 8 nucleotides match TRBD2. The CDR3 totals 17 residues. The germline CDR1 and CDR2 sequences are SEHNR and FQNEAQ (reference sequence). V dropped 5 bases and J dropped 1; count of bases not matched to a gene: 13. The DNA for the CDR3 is TGTGCCAGCAGCGCTTTAGCGGGATTGGCGGGATCCTACGAGCAGTACTTC. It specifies CASSALAGLAGSYEQYF. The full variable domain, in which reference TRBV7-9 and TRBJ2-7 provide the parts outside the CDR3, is DTGVSQNPRHKITKRGQNVTFRCDPISEHNRLYWYRQTLGQGPEFLTYFQNEAQLEKSRLLSDRFSAERPKGSFSTLEIQRTEQGDSAMYLCASSALAGLAGSYEQYFGPGTRLTVT.

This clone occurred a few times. CDR3 sequence: CATSLEGVMNTEAFF. DNA for the CDR3: TGTGCCACCAGCTTAGAAGGGGTAATGAACACTGAAGCTTTCTTT. This chain uses TRBV15 with TRBJ1-1, with TRBD1 as a possible D gene (5 bases). The CDR3 has 15 amino acids. Trimming left V 5 bases short and J 0 bases short, with 13 bases between. Germline V gene lookup returns CDR1 LNHNV and CDR2 YYDKDF (reference sequence).

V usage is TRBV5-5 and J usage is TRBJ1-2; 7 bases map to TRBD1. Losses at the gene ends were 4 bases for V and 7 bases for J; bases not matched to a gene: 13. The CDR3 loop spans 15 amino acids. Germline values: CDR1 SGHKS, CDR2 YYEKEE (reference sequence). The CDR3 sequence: CASSLGQGDIGGYTF. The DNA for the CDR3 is TGTGCCAGCAGCCTTGGCCAGGGGGACATAGGTGGCTACACCTTC.

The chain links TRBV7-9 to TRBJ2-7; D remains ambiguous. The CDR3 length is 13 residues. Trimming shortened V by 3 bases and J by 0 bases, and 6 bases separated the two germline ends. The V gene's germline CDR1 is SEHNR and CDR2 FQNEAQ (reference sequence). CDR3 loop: CASSFGSSYEQYF. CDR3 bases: TGTGCCAGCAGCTTCGGTAGCTCCTACGAGCAGTACTTC.

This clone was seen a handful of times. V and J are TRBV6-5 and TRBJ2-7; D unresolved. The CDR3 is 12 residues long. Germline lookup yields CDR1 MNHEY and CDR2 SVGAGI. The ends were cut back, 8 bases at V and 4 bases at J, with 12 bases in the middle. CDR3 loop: CASSPVGYEQYF. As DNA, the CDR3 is TGTGCCAGCTCTCCTGTCGGGTACGAGCAGTACTTC.

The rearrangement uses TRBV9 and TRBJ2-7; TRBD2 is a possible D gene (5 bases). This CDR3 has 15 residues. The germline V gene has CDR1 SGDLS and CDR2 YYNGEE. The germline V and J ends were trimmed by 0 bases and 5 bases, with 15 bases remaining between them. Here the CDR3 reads CASSVGQRFGDEQYF. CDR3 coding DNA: TGTGCCAGCAGCGTAGGTCAGCGCTTCGGGGACGAGCAGTACTTC.

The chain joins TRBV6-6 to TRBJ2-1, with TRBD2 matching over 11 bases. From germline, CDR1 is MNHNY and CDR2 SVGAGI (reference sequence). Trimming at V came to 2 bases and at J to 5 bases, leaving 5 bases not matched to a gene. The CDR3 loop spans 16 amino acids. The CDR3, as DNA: TGTGCCAGCAGTTACCAGGGACTAGCGGTTAACAATGAGCAGTTCTTC. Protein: CASSYQGLAVNNEQFF.

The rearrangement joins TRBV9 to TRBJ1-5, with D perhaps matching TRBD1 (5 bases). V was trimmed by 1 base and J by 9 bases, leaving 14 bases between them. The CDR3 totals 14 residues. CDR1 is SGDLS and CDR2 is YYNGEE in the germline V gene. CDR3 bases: TGTGCCAGCAGCGTAACAGGCCATAGTTGGCCCCAGCATTTT. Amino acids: CASSVTGHSWPQHF.

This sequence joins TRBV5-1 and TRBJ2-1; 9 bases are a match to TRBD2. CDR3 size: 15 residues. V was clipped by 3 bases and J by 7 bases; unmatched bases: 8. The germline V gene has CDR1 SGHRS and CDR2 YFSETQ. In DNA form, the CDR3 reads TGCGCCAGCAGCTCAACTAGCGGGCCCCAGAATGAGCAGTTCTTC. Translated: CASSSTSGPQNEQFF.

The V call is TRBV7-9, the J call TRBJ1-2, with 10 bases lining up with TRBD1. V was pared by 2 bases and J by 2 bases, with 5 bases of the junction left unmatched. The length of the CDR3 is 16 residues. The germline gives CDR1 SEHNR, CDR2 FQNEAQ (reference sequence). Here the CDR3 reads CASSLIRGQGNYGYTF. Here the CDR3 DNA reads TGTGCCAGCAGCTTAATCCGGGGACAGGGGAACTATGGCTACACCTTC.

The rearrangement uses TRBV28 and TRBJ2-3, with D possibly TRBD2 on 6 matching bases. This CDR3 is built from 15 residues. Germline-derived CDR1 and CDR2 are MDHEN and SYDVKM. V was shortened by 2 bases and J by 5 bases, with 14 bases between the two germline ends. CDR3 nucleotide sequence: TGTGCCAGCAGTTTAGCGGGGTCGGGACGAGATACGCAGTATTTT. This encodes CASSLAGSGRDTQYF.

The CDR3 nucleotides are TGTGCCAGCATCATCCTCCGGACTAGCGGGGTACATGGCACAGATACGCAGTATTTT. Translating gives CASIILRTSGVHGTDTQYF. The chain uses TRBV11-3 and TRBJ2-3, with 12 bases that match TRBD2. The CDR3 totals 19 residues. Trimming cost V 7 bases and J 1 base; bases outside gene matches: 15. The germline CDR1 and CDR2 sequences are SGHNT and YENEEA.

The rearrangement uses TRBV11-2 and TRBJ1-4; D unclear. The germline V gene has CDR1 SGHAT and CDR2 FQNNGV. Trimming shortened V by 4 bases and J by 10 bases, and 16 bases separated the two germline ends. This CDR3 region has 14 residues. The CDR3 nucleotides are TGTGCCAGCAGCTACTCTGACTCCGTTGGAAAACTGTTTTTT. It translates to CASSYSDSVGKLFF.

The CDR3 DNA is TGTGCCACCGGGGCTGTCGAGCAGTACTTC. Its protein is CATGAVEQYF. The V gene is TRBV24-1, the J gene TRBJ2-7, with TRBD1 as a possible D gene (5 bases). Germline lookup yields CDR1 KGHDR and CDR2 SFDVKD. V lost 9 bases and J lost 6, with 8 bases in between. This CDR3 has 10 residues.

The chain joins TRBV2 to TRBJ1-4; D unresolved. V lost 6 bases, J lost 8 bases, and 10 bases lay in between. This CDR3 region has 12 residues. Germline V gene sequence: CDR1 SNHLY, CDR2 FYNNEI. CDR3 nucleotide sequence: TGTGCCAGCAGCGAGGATACGGAAAAACTGTTTTTT. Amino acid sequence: CASSEDTEKLFF.

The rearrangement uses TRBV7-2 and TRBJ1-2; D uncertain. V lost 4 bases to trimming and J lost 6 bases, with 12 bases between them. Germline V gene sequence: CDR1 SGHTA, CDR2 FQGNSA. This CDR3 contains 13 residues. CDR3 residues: CASSSSGSDGYTF. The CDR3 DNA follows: TGTGCCAGCAGCTCCTCAGGATCGGATGGCTACACCTTC.

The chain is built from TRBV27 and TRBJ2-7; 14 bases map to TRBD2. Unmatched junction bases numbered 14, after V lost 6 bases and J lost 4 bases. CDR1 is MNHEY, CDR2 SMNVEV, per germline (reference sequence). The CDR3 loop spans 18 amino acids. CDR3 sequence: CASSRNSGLAGGDYEQYF. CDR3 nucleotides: TGTGCCAGCAGCCGGAATTCCGGACTAGCGGGGGGTGATTACGAGCAGTACTTC.

The CDR3, as DNA: TGTGCCAGCTCACCCATAGAACAGCTTCCTAACTATGGCTACACCTTC. It yields the protein CASSPIEQLPNYGYTF. The chain joins TRBV18 to TRBJ1-2; D is unresolved. With 3 bases removed from V and 0 bases from J, the gap between germline ends came to 14 bases. CDR1 is KGHSH and CDR2 is LQKENI in the germline V gene. The CDR3 runs 16 residues.

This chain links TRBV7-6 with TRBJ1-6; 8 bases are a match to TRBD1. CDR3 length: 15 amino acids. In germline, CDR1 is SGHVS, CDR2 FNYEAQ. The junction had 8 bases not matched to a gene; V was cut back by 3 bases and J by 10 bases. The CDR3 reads CASSFSQGAESPLHF. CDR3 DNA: TGTGCCAGCAGCTTTAGTCAGGGGGCAGAGTCACCCCTCCACTTT.

The CDR3 here is CAWTSGRAQYF. Here the CDR3 DNA reads TGTGCCTGGACCAGCGGGAGGGCCCAGTACTTC. The chain carries TRBV30 and TRBJ2-5; TRBD2 matches 10 bases. V dropped 4 bases and J dropped 9; count of bases not matched to a gene: 2. This CDR3 contains 11 residues. Germline CDR1 reads GTSNPN; CDR2 reads SVGIG (reference sequence).

CDR3 amino acids: CASSRTSLYNEQFF. CDR3 DNA sequence: TGCGCCAGCAGTCGGACTAGTTTATACAATGAGCAGTTCTTC. The V call is TRBV10-1, the J call TRBJ2-1; 7 nucleotides align to TRBD2. J lost 4 bases, V lost 5 bases, and 5 bases had no gene match. The V gene's germline CDR1 is WNHNN and CDR2 SYGVQD (reference sequence). CDR3 length: 14 amino acids.

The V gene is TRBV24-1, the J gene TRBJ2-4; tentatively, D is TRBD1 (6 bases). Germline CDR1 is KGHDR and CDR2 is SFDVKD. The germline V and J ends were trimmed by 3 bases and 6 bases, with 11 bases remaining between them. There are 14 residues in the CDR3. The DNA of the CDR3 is TGTGCCACCAGTGATGGAACAGGGACAAACATTCAGTACTTC. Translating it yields CATSDGTGTNIQYF.

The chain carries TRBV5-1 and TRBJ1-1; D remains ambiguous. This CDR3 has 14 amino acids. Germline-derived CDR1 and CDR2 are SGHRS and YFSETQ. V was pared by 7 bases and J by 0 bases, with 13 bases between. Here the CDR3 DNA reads TGCGCCAGCCACCCGCAGGAAGTGAACACTGAAGCTTTCTTT. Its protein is CASHPQEVNTEAFF.

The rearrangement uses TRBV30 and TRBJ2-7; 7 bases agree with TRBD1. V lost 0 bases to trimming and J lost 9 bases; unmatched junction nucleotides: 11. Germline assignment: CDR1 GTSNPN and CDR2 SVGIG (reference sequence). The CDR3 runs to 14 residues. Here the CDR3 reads CAWSVGDSSRVQYF. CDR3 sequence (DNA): TGTGCCTGGAGTGTAGGGGACAGCTCGAGAGTGCAGTACTTC.

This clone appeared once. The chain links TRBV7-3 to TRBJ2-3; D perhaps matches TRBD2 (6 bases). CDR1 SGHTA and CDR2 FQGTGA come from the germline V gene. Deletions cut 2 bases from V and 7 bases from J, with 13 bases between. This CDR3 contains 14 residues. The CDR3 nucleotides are TGTGCCAGCAGCTTAGGGGGGAGTCAGTATACGCAGTATTTT. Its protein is CASSLGGSQYTQYF. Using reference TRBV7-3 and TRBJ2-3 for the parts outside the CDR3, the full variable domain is GAGVSQTPSNKVTEKGKYVELRCDPISGHTALYWYRQSLGQGPEFLIYFQGTGAADDSGLPNDRFFAVRPEGSVSTLKIQRTERGDSAVYLCASSLGGSQYTQYFGPGTRLTVL.

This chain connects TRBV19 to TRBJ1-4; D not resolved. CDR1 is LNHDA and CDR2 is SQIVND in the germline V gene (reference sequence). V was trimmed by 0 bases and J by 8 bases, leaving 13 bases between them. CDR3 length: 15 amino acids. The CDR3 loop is CASSIDRGINEKLFF. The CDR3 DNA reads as TGTGCCAGTAGTATAGATCGAGGGATAAACGAAAAACTGTTTTTT.

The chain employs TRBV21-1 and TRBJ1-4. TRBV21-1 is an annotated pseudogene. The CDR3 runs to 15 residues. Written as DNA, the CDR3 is TGTGCCAGCAATGGCGGGTATGCAACTAATGAAAAACTGTTTTTT. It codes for CASNGGYATNEKLFF.

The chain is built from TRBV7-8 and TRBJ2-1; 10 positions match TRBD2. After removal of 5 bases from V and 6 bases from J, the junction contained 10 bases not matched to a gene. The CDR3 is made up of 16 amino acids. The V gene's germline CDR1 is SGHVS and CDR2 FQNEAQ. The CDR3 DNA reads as TGTGCCAGCAGCGCACCACTAGCGGGGTATCTCAATGAGCAGTTCTTC. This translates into CASSAPLAGYLNEQFF. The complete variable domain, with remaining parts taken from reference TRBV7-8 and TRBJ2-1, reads GAGVSQSPRYKVAKRGQDVALRCDPISGHVSLFWYQQALGQGPEFLTYFQNEAQLDKSGLPSDRFFAERPEGSVSTLKIQRTQQEDSAVYLCASSAPLAGYLNEQFFGPGTRLTVL.